Reported below is one TCR beta chain. The source of the sample is a study of blood T cell repertoires in COVID-19. Study at large: Some COVID-19 samples were acute and others convalescent; all came from the United States, Italy and Spain.

V lost 6 bases to trimming and J lost 5 bases; unmatched junction nucleotides: 6. This CDR3 is 15 amino acids long. Germline CDR1 LNHDA, CDR2 SQIVND (reference sequence). Original processing methods: Estimated nucleated cell counts came from reference gene primer amplification. TCRdb's copy holds only in-frame clones and misses some; the assay was immunoSEQ multiplex PCR. The V and J calls and clone size come from that table; D and trimming were worked out from the DNA. The sample has hundreds of thousands of clones; 80% to 90% are singletons. The sample consisted of peripheral blood. The source is a woman aged 25 to 39 with active or convalescent COVID-19. V usage is TRBV19 and J usage is TRBJ1-6, with TRBD1 matching 8 bases. DNA for the CDR3: TGTGCCAGTAGGTTGACAGGGGCGAATAATTCACCCCTCCACTTT. Translation: CASRLTGANNSPLHF.